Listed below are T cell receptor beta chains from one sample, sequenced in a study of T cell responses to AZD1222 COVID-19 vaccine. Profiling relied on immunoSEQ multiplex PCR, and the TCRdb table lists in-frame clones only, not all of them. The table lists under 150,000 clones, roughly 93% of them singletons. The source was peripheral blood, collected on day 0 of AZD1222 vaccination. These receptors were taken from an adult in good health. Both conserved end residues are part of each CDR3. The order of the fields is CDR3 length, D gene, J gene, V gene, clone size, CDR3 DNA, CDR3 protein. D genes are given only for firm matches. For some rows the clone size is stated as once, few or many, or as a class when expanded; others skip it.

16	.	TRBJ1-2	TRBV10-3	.	TGTGCCATCAGTGATGGAAAAACAGGAGGTACCTATGGCTACACCTTC	CAISDGKTGGTYGYTF
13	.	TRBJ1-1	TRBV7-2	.	TGTGCCAGCAGCTTAGGACCTAGGACTGAAGCTTTCTTT	CASSLGPRTEAFF
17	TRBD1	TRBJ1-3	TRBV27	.	TGTGCCAGCAGTCAGAGACAGGGGGCTCGCTCTGGAAACACCATATATTTT	CASSQRQGARSGNTIYF
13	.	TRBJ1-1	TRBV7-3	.	TGTGCCAGCAGCCTAGCGAGGTACACTGAAGCTTTCTTT	CASSLARYTEAFF
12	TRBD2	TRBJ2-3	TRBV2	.	TGTGCCAGCAGTGAAACCCGGGGGGCGCAGTATTTT	CASSETRGAQYF
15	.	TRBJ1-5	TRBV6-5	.	TGTGCCAGCAATGGGGGGCAAATCAGCAATCAGCCCCAGCATTTT	CASNGGQISNQPQHF
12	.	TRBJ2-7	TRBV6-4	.	TGTGCCAGCAGGCGGAAGAGGGACGAGCAGTACTTC	CASRRKRDEQYF
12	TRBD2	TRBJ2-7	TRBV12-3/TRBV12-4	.	TGTGCCAGTAGCGGGGGAGCCTACGAGCAGTACTTC	CASSGGAYEQYF
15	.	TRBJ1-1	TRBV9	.	TGTGCCAGCAGCCTCGACCCGACAGTGAACACTGAAGCTTTCTTT	CASSLDPTVNTEAFF
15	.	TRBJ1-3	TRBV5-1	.	TGCGCCAGCACACTGACCGAGAGCTCTGGAAACACCATATATTTT	CASTLTESSGNTIYF
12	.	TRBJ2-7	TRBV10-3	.	TGTGCCATCAGGCAGGAGACCTACGAGCAGTACTTC	CAIRQETYEQYF
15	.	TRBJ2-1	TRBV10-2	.	TGCGCCAGCAGTGAGTCGGGAGCCCGGTACAATGAGCAGTTCTTC	CASSESGARYNEQFF
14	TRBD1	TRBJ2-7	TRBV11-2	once	TGTGCCAGCAGGCTGGGACAGCAATCCTACGAGCAGTACTTC	CASRLGQQSYEQYF
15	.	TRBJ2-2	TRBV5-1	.	TGCGCCAGCAGCTCCGCAGGGGAAGGGACCGGGGAGCTGTTTTTT	CASSSAGEGTGELFF
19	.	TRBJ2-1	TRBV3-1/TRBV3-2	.	TGTGCCAGCAGCCAAGGGTCCCGGGACAAGGGTAGCTCCTACAATGAGCAGTTCTTC	CASSQGSRDKGSSYNEQFF
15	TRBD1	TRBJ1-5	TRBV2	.	TGTGCCAGCAGTGAAAGAACAGGGGTTGGGCAGCCCCAGCATTTT	CASSERTGVGQPQHF
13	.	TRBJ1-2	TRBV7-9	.	TGTGCCAGCAGCTTAAATATCGACAGCGGCTACACCTTC	CASSLNIDSGYTF
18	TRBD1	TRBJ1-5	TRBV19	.	TGTGCCAGTAGTACCCTCCGGCAGGGGGAGATAATCAATCAGCCCCAGCATTTT	CASSTLRQGEIINQPQHF
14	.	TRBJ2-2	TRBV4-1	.	TGCGCCAGCTGTTACAGGGTCTACACCGGGGAGCTGTTTTTT	CASCYRVYTGELFF
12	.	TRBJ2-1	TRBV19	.	TGTGCCAGCGGACAAAAACTCAATGAGCAGTTCTTC	CASGQKLNEQFF
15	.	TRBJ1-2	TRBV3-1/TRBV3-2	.	TGTGCCAGCAGCCAAGGAATGGGAACTAACTATGGCTACACCTTC	CASSQGMGTNYGYTF
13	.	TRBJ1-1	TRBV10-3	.	TGTGCCATCTCCCCCTTGGGGAACACTGAAGCTTTCTTT	CAISPLGNTEAFF
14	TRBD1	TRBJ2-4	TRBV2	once	TGTGCCAGCACCCGGGACAGGGGAGGAAACATTCAGTACTTC	CASTRDRGGNIQYF
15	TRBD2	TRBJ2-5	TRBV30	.	TGTGCCTGGAGCCAGGGGTTAGCGGGGCAAGAGACCCAGTACTTC	CAWSQGLAGQETQYF
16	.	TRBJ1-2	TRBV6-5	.	TGTGCCAGCAGTTACTCCTCGGACTTGACGGGCTATGGCTACACCTTC	CASSYSSDLTGYGYTF
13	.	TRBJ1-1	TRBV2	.	TGTGCCAGCAGTGTAACAGGGACCACTGAAGCTTTCTTT	CASSVTGTTEAFF
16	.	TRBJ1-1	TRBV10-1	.	TGCGCCAGCAGTGAGTCTGGTCGAGGGATGAACACTGAAGCTTTCTTT	CASSESGRGMNTEAFF
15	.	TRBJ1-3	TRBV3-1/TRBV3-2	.	TGTGCCAGCAGCCGTTCAGGGAGCTCTGGAAACACCATATATTTT	CASSRSGSSGNTIYF
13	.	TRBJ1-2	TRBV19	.	TGTGCCAGTGCAGCTGGTGAGGACTATGGCTACACCTTC	CASAAGEDYGYTF
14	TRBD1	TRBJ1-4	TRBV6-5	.	TGTGCCAGCAGTTACTCGAACAGGGGTGAAAAACTGTTTTTT	CASSYSNRGEKLFF
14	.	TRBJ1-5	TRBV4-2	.	TGTGCCAGCAGCCAGACCACCAGTGAGCAGCCCCAGCATTTT	CASSQTTSEQPQHF
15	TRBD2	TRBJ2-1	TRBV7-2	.	TGTGCCAGCAGCTTAACTAGCGTTCCTTCCGGGGAGCAGTTCTTC	CASSLTSVPSGEQFF
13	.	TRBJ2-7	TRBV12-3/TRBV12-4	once	TGTGCCAGCAGACAGGACAGCTTCTACGAGCAGTACTTC	CASRQDSFYEQYF
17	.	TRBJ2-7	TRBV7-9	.	TGTGCCAGCAGCCCCCGGGACCCGGGACGTTTCTCCTACGAGCAGTACTTC	CASSPRDPGRFSYEQYF
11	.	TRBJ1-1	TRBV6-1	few	TGTGCCAGCAGTGAAGGCACTGAAGCTTTCTTT	CASSEGTEAFF
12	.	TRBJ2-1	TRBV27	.	TGCGCGGCCCGGAACACGTACAATGAGCAGTTCTTC	CAARNTYNEQFF
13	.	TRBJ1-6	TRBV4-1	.	TGCGCCAGCAGCCAAGGGAGGGACTCACCCCTCCACTTT	CASSQGRDSPLHF
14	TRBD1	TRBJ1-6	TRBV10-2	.	TGCGCCAGCAGTTGGGACAGGGGGGACTCACCCCTCCACTTT	CASSWDRGDSPLHF
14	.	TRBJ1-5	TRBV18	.	TGTGCCAGCTCACCCCGGGATAGCAATCAGCCCCAGCATTTT	CASSPRDSNQPQHF
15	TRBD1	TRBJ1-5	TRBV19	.	TGTGCCAGTATGAGGAGACAGGGAAGAGCTCAGCCCCAGCATTTT	CASMRRQGRAQPQHF
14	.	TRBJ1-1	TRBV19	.	TGTGCCAGTAGTATAGTCTCAGCACCCACTGAAGCTTTCTTT	CASSIVSAPTEAFF
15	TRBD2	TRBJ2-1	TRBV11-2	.	TGTGCCAGCAGCTTAGATTTCGGGGGGGCAAATGAGCAGTTCTTC	CASSLDFGGANEQFF
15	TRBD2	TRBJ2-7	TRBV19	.	TGTGCCAGTAGTACCCTACTAGCGGGGTTCTACGAGCAGTACTTC	CASSTLLAGFYEQYF
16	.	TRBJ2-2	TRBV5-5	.	TGTGCCAGCAATGCCCAGGGGTCCCCCGACACCGGGGAGCTGTTTTTT	CASNAQGSPDTGELFF
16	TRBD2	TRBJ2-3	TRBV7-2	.	TGTGCCAGCAGCGTCGGACTAGCGGAATACACAGATACGCAGTATTTT	CASSVGLAEYTDTQYF